Shown below are 26 T cell receptor beta chains from a single sample sequenced in a study of shared clonotypes between healthy human individuals. Assay used: immunoSEQ multiplex PCR; TCRdb lists only in-frame clones, some missing. The sample carries 2 million to 3 million clones, under 95% recorded once. The specimen was naive CD4+ T cells from PBMCs. The subset was: CD45RA+ positively selected. The receptors here all came from a man aged 18 to 29 in good health. Some clones in this sample may be carry-over from other donors' samples.

Comments on this clone: At the DNA level, this CDR3 is encoded by other sequences in the same sample as well. The rearrangement uses TRBV5-1 and TRBJ2-5; 9 nucleotides line up with TRBD1. CDR1 SGHRS and CDR2 YFSETQ come from the germline V gene. CDR3 size: 14 residues. V dropped 4 bases and J dropped 4; count of bases not matched to a gene: 5. CDR3 sequence reads: CASSPGTGPETQYF. CDR3 DNA: TGCGCCAGCAGCCCGGGGACAGGGCCAGAGACCCAGTACTTC. Complete variable domain (other parts from reference TRBV5-1 and TRBJ2-5): KAGVTQTPRYLIKTRGQQVTLSCSPISGHRSVSWYQQTPGQGLQFLFEYFSETQRNKGNFPGRFSGRQFSNSRSEMNVSTLELGDSALYLCASSPGTGPETQYFGPGTRLLVL.

The chain carries TRBV15 and TRBJ2-2; 15 positions agree with TRBD2. Germline CDR1 is LNHNV and CDR2 is YYDKDF (reference sequence). Trimming took 0 bases from V and 4 from J; bases not matched to a gene: 3. The CDR3 length is 18 residues. CDR3 in amino acids: CATSRDLGLAGGTGELFF. The CDR3 DNA follows: TGTGCCACCAGCAGAGATCTGGGACTAGCGGGAGGCACCGGGGAGCTGTTTTTT.

A remark on this clone: Other DNA sequences in this sample translate to the same CDR3. This chain joins TRBV27 and TRBJ1-1; TRBD1 aligns across 8 bases. Germline V gene lookup returns CDR1 MNHEY and CDR2 SMNVEV (reference sequence). The V segment lost 6 bases and the J segment 5 bases; nucleotides outside the gene matches: 5. CDR3 length: 13 amino acids. The DNA of the CDR3 is TGTGCCAGCAGAGGACAGGGAGGTACTGAAGCTTTCTTT. Translation gives CASRGQGGTEAFF.

The chain uses TRBV28 and TRBJ1-1; TRBD1 aligns across 11 bases. CDR1 MDHEN and CDR2 SYDVKM come from the germline V gene. V dropped 6 bases and J dropped 5; count of bases not matched to a gene: 5. CDR3 size: 14 residues. The CDR3 DNA follows: TGTGCCAGCAGGGGACAGGGGGTGGGGACTGAAGCTTTCTTT. It encodes CASRGQGVGTEAFF.

This chain uses TRBV28 with TRBJ2-7, with 8 positions matching TRBD1. Trimming took 5 bases from V and 3 from J; bases not matched to a gene: 12. From germline, CDR1 is MDHEN and CDR2 SYDVKM. This CDR3 is 16 amino acids long. DNA for the CDR3: TGTGCCAGCAGTCAACTATTTATGACAGGGGTCTACGAGCAGTACTTC. Amino acids: CASSQLFMTGVYEQYF. The whole variable domain, filled in from reference TRBV28 and TRBJ2-7, reads DVKVTQSSRYLVKRTGEKVFLECVQDMDHENMFWYRQDPGLGLRLIYFSYDVKMKEKGDIPEGYSVSREKKERFSLILESASTNQTSMYLCASSQLFMTGVYEQYFGPGTRLTVT.

This clone showed up just once. The gene calls are TRBV28 and TRBJ1-1, with D perhaps TRBD1 (5 bases). The CDR3 has 11 residues. CDR1 is MDHEN and CDR2 is SYDVKM in the germline V gene. V was cut by 11 bases and J by 3 bases, with 10 bases left in between. Here the CDR3 reads CASQGHTEAFF. The CDR3 region has the DNA TGTGCCTCTCAGGGTCACACTGAAGCTTTCTTT.

V usage is TRBV5-5 and J usage is TRBJ2-3; TRBD2 aligns across 12 bases. J gave up 6 bases and V 2 bases, and 4 bases lay outside the gene matches. The CDR3 loop spans 15 amino acids. The V gene's germline CDR1 is SGHKS and CDR2 YYEKEE (reference sequence). CDR3 residues: CASSFLAGGPDTQYF. The CDR3, as DNA: TGTGCCAGCAGCTTTCTAGCGGGAGGGCCGGATACGCAGTATTTT.

The genes are TRBV18 and TRBJ1-4; TRBD1 agrees at 9 bases. CDR1 is KGHSH and CDR2 is LQKENI in the germline V gene. Losses at the gene ends were 4 bases for V and 7 bases for J; bases not matched to a gene: 13. The CDR3 is 17 amino acids. This CDR3 reads CASSRDSQGALGEKLFF. CDR3 DNA: TGTGCCAGCTCACGGGACTCACAGGGGGCGCTTGGTGAAAAACTGTTTTTT.

This clone was recorded once. CDR3 bases: TGTGCCAGCAGCCAAGATCGGGGCCGACAGACCTACGAGCAGTACTTC. Translating it yields CASSQDRGRQTYEQYF. The chain uses TRBV4-2 and TRBJ2-7; D assignment may be TRBD1 or TRBD2 (5 bases each). Between the trimmed V and J ends, which lost 0 bases and 2 bases, there was a span of 14 bases. Germline V gene data show CDR1 as LGHNA and CDR2 as YNFKEQ. CDR3 length: 16 amino acids.

The V call is TRBV6-5, the J call TRBJ2-3, with D maybe TRBD1 (6 bases). The CDR3 length is 14 residues. V gave up 5 bases and J gave up 6 bases, with 15 bases separating them. Germline V gives CDR1 MNHEY, CDR2 SVGAGI. CDR3 in amino acids: CASSQETGTDTQYF. CDR3 nucleotides: TGTGCCAGCAGTCAAGAAACAGGGACCGATACGCAGTATTTT.

A remark on this clone: Other nucleotide sequences from this sample produce the same CDR3. The chain couples TRBV4-1 to TRBJ2-7; D is undetermined. V was pared by 2 bases and J by 4 bases, with 12 bases between. This CDR3 is 14 amino acids long. Germline assignment: CDR1 MGHRA and CDR2 YSYEKL. Written as DNA, the CDR3 is TGCGCCAGCAGCCAACTTTTAAGTTCTTACGAGCAGTACTTC. This encodes CASSQLLSSYEQYF.

The chain recombines TRBV7-9 with TRBJ2-1; tentative D call: TRBD2 (7 bases). V dropped 1 base and J dropped 10 bases, with 20 bases sitting between them. From germline, CDR1 is SEHNR and CDR2 FQNEAQ (reference sequence). CDR3 length: 16 residues. The CDR3 sequence: CASSLGGGAPTAEQFF. CDR3 nucleotides: TGTGCCAGCAGCTTAGGTGGGGGGGCCCCCACCGCCGAGCAGTTCTTC.

The chain carries TRBV7-6 and TRBJ2-7, with 10 bases identical to TRBD1. The CDR3 contains 15 residues. The V and J ends lost 5 bases and 2 bases, in that order; junction bases with no gene match: 6. Per the germline V gene, CDR1 is SGHVS and CDR2 is FNYEAQ. In DNA form, the CDR3 reads TGTGCCAGCAGCCCCCAGACAGGGGGCACCTACGAGCAGTACTTC. The encoded protein is CASSPQTGGTYEQYF.

The chain links TRBV7-9 to TRBJ2-1, with D uncertain. Trimming took 4 bases from V and 0 from J, leaving 4 bases between them. This CDR3 region has 13 residues. The germline gives CDR1 SEHNR, CDR2 FQNEAQ (reference sequence). CDR3 in amino acids: CASSSGSYNEQFF. The CDR3 DNA follows: TGTGCCAGCAGCTCAGGCTCCTACAATGAGCAGTTCTTC.

The chain uses TRBV28 and TRBJ2-1, with 13 bases aligning to TRBD2. CDR1 is MDHEN, CDR2 SYDVKM, per germline. Losses at the gene ends were 10 bases for V and 9 bases for J; bases not matched to a gene: 9. This CDR3 spans 14 amino acids. The CDR3 reads CAIGLAGEILEQFF. DNA of the CDR3: TGTGCCATCGGACTAGCGGGAGAAATACTTGAGCAGTTCTTC.

This chain joins TRBV5-1 and TRBJ2-5; 8 nucleotides match TRBD2. V lost 4 bases, J lost 3 bases, and 8 bases stayed unmatched. The germline V gene has CDR1 SGHRS and CDR2 YFSETQ. The CDR3 sequence is 15 residues long. CDR3 in DNA: TGCGCCAGCAGCGACGGGACTAGATACGAAGAGACCCAGTACTTC. It encodes CASSDGTRYEETQYF.

Notes on this clone: This same CDR3 is encoded by further DNA sequences in the sample. V and J are TRBV2 and TRBJ2-6; D is ambiguous. V lost 5 bases and J lost 1, with 9 bases in between. Germline CDR1 SNHLY, CDR2 FYNNEI. The CDR3 consists of 15 residues. The CDR3 region is CASSPDGSGANVLTF. The DNA for the CDR3 is TGTGCCAGCAGTCCAGACGGATCTGGGGCCAACGTCCTGACTTTC.

The chain combines TRBV7-9 with TRBJ2-5; D is tentatively TRBD1 or TRBD2 (5 bases each). V was clipped by 5 bases and J by 1 base, with 17 bases between them. CDR1 is SEHNR and CDR2 is FQNEAQ in the germline V gene (reference sequence). This CDR3 is built from 16 residues. In DNA, the CDR3 is TGTGCCAGCAGCCTTAGTGGGAGTGGGGGCCAAGAGACCCAGTACTTC. Translation: CASSLSGSGGQETQYF. Combining the CDR3 with reference TRBV7-9 and TRBJ2-5 gives the whole variable domain DTGVSQNPRHKITKRGQNVTFRCDPISEHNRLYWYRQTLGQGPEFLTYFQNEAQLEKSRLLSDRFSAERPKGSFSTLEIQRTEQGDSAMYLCASSLSGSGGQETQYFGPGTRLLVL.

This clone appeared once. This chain joins TRBV15 and TRBJ1-4, with no clear D. Germline values: CDR1 LNHNV, CDR2 YYDKDF (reference sequence). V lost 0 bases to trimming and J lost 4 bases, with 3 bases between them. The CDR3 runs to 13 residues. The CDR3 DNA reads as TGTGCCACCAGCAGAGATGATAATGAAAAACTGTTTTTT. Translating gives CATSRDDNEKLFF.

This chain uses TRBV15 with TRBJ2-1; the match to TRBD2 covers 7 bases. The V gene's germline CDR1 is LNHNV and CDR2 YYDKDF (reference sequence). CDR3 length: 14 amino acids. Germline trimming cut 4 bases from V and 7 bases from J; bases unmatched to any gene: 7. The CDR3: CATSNAGEWNEQFF. Written as DNA, the CDR3 is TGTGCCACCAGCAATGCGGGAGAGTGGAATGAGCAGTTCTTC.

The V gene is TRBV11-2, the J gene TRBJ2-1; 7 bases fit TRBD2. The CDR3 has 15 residues. V lost 4 bases, J lost 6 bases, and 9 bases stayed unmatched. The germline CDR1 and CDR2 sequences are SGHAT and FQNNGV. This chain's CDR3 is CASSSRWEGINEQFF. CDR3 DNA sequence: TGTGCCAGCAGCTCTAGATGGGAGGGGATCAATGAGCAGTTCTTC. Full variable domain (rest looked up from reference TRBV11-2 and TRBJ2-1): EAGVAQSPRYKIIEKRQSVAFWCNPISGHATLYWYQQILGQGPKLLIQFQNNGVVDDSQLPKDRFSAERLKGVDSTLKIQPAKLEDSAVYLCASSSRWEGINEQFFGPGTRLTVL.

The chain carries TRBV6-6 and TRBJ1-1; 7 bases map to TRBD1. In germline, CDR1 is MNHNY, CDR2 SVGAGI (reference sequence). CDR3 length equals 14 residues. V was pared by 6 bases and J by 4 bases, with 8 bases of the junction left unmatched. CDR3 sequence reads: CASSQTGFSTEAFF. Here the CDR3 DNA reads TGTGCCAGCAGCCAGACAGGGTTTAGCACTGAAGCTTTCTTT.

The chain couples TRBV9 to TRBJ1-2; 10 nucleotides match TRBD1. Germline V gives CDR1 SGDLS, CDR2 YYNGEE. J gave up 7 bases and V 3 bases, and 12 bases lay outside the gene matches. This CDR3 region has 16 residues. The CDR3 here is CASSANYRDRGSGYTF. The CDR3 DNA reads TGTGCCAGCAGCGCAAATTACCGGGACAGGGGATCTGGCTACACCTTC.

Remarks on this clone: Other nucleotide sequences in the sample specify the same CDR3. The chain has TRBV5-1 and TRBJ2-3, with D possibly TRBD2 on 6 matching bases. Germline V gives CDR1 SGHRS, CDR2 YFSETQ. V was shortened by 4 bases and J by 4 bases, with 10 bases between the two germline ends. The CDR3 consists of 13 residues. The DNA of the CDR3 is TGCGCCAGCAGCCTGTCGGGAGCAGATACGCAGTATTTT. Protein: CASSLSGADTQYF.

This chain uses TRBV19 with TRBJ2-6, with D hard to call. This CDR3 spans 15 amino acids. Trimming took off 3 bases at V and 2 bases at J, with 8 bases between the two ends. Germline V gene lookup returns CDR1 LNHDA and CDR2 SQIVND (reference sequence). The CDR3 DNA is TGTGCCAGTAGTATTTGGCCCACTGGGGCCAACGTCCTGACTTTC. Its protein product is CASSIWPTGANVLTF. The full variable domain, with the rest looked up from reference TRBV19 and TRBJ2-6, is DGGITQSPKYLFRKEGQNVTLSCEQNLNHDAMYWYRQDPGQGLRLIYYSQIVNDFQKGDIAEGYSVSREKKESFPLTVTSAQKNPTAFYLCASSIWPTGANVLTFGAGSRLTVL.

The CDR3 coding sequence is TGTGCCACCAGCAGCACACTGTCAGGGAGGGGCAATCAGCCCCAGCATTTT. It translates to CATSSTLSGRGNQPQHF. The chain couples TRBV15 to TRBJ1-5; possible D gene TRBD1, 5 bases. With 3 bases removed from V and 2 bases from J, the gap between germline ends came to 17 bases. This CDR3 comprises 17 residues. Germline CDR1 LNHNV, CDR2 YYDKDF (reference sequence).